The TCR beta chain under discussion was sequenced for a study of blood T cell repertoires in COVID-19. Whole-study context: Sources were T cells, B-cell-depleted T cells, or PBMCs; the material itself was cDNA or gDNA.

Per the germline V gene, CDR1 is SGHKS and CDR2 is YYEKEE (reference sequence). The V gene lost 5 bases and the J gene lost 6 bases, with 18 bases spanning the gap. CDR3 length: 14 residues. Using immunoSEQ multiplex PCR, the repertoire was profiled, and TCRdb retains in-frame clones only, with some absent. Here the sample spans about 84,000 clones, 70% to 75% being singletons. This clonotype originated in a man between 50 and 59 years old with active or convalescent COVID-19. The rearrangement uses TRBV5-5 and TRBJ2-7, with D perhaps matching TRBD1 (6 bases). Sequenced material: peripheral blood. This CDR3 reads CASSYQTGIFEQYF. As DNA, the CDR3 is TGTGCCAGCAGTTATCAAACAGGGATTTTCGAGCAGTACTTC.